The present T cell receptor beta chain was sequenced within a study of cytomegalovirus exposure and HLA in healthy donors (dated by TCRdb to 2015 to 2018). At the level of the whole study: An earlier analysis of 550 to 700 of the donors reported 250 to 300 Gb of sequence data and 117 million unique TCR beta sequences from 150 million to 200 million T cells. Among around 400 genotyped donors of the cohort, an average of roughly 240,000 unique TCR beta nucleotide sequences were sequenced per donor, roughly 18% of them non-productive. The study aimed to test whether signatures of past pathogen exposure could be identified by cataloging public T cell receptors. A later analysis re-examined previously published TCR beta repertoires from more than 550 donors and added high-resolution HLA genotyping to investigate patterns of TCR occurrence. Roughly five DR-DQ haplotypes were handled as single units for association and clustering, since linkage in the cohort was strong. The T cell repertoires of 670 or so subjects were profiled by immunosequencing and related to cytomegalovirus serostatus. A later genetic analysis used genome-wide SNP genotypes for about 65% of the 666 donors, treating that subset as a discovery cohort. An earlier analysis of 500 to 650 of the donors applied high-throughput TCR beta sequencing to assess whether each TCR beta V gene segment acted as functional or pseudogenic. Donor age, sex, ethnicity and CMV serostatus were collected together with the repertoire data. HLA typing included class I and class II loci at four-digit resolution. An early release covering around 630 HLA-typed donors comprised about 310 gigabases of sequencing data and roughly 85 million unique TCR sequences. Among the roughly 400 genotyped donors, approximately 76% belonged to the genetic ancestry cluster associated with self-reported Caucasian donors. All discovery cohort repertoires had been generated on a single sequencing platform. To predict cytomegalovirus infection status, the study brought together high-throughput TCR immunosequencing, statistical association of individual TCRs with disease status, and machine learning. In addition to the first cohort of 666 subjects, a separate validation cohort of approximately 110 different subjects was used. Rather than drawing on any new phenotypic data, the later analysis identified candidate immune exposures from TCR beta sequences and the way those sequences occurred across donors. The number of donors typed differed by locus, with about 629-630 for A, B, C, DRB1 and DQB1, around 500 for DQA1, approximately 570 for DPA1, and under 490 for DPB1. Broader findings and caveats from the paper: In vitro tests confirmed that a few of the cytomegalovirus-associated TCR beta chains recognize cytomegalovirus antigens. Because the 87-base-pair reads could not distinguish some IMGT-functional V segments, including TRBV6-2 and TRBV6-3, those segments were excluded. A later genetic analysis associated a missense DCLRE1C variant with V-gene and J-gene trimming of TCR beta chains, and an independent cohort replicated the association. In both the original and validation cohorts, the classifier was reported to diagnose cytomegalovirus status with high specificity and sensitivity. The only immune exposure information available for the cohort was CMV serostatus. This cohort had only TCR beta chains sequenced, and the lack of alpha or paired-chain data limited which features could be detected. Presence/absence analyses assumed roughly uniform sequencing depth across donors, an assumption that may not hold. Most TCR sequences were observed very rarely across donors, whereas some public TCRs were present in many individuals. In a later genetic analysis, fewer N-insertions in productive TCRs were reported among donors in an Asian-associated ancestry cluster than the approximately 710-donor mean. Linkage disequilibrium might explain the correlated functional status among segregating V segments, but an unknown experimental factor could not be ruled out. According to a later analysis, most CMV-associated TCR beta chains appeared to be HLA-restricted, and the HLA associations seemed to be driven largely by CMV exposure. According to a later analysis, TCR association rates differed among HLA loci, with DRB1 alleles showing the most associated TCRs and HLA-C alleles showing the fewest. Because HLA typing was unavailable for some donors at each locus, only the typed subset was used in association tests. A cluster of highly shared sequence variants was judged likely to be a technical artifact of the sequencing pipeline. Compared with equally common non-associated chains, HLA-associated TCR beta chains in a later analysis were more clonally expanded and had lower generation probabilities. In a later analysis, around 15,000 TCR beta sequences were associated with specific HLA alleles at a false discovery rate of 0.05. According to the authors, the approach could potentially be generalized to other disease states and immunological phenotypes. A further reported finding was that TCR beta sequences accurately predicted the HLA-A and HLA-B alleles for most subjects in the first cohort. Assigning TCR associations to individual alleles was difficult when HLA alleles, especially DR and DQ, strongly co-occurred. A later analysis reported that several top co-occurrence clusters appeared linked to parvovirus B19, influenza, CMV and Epstein-Barr virus. Because counts were too low, under 20 rarely observed V segments, including chromosome 9 orphons, were left out of the earlier analysis of some 600 of the donors. In an earlier analysis of 587 of the donors, most TCR beta V segments appeared in productive rearrangements about 87% or about 30% of the time, broadly matching IMGT annotations. In the study, around 160 TCR beta chains were listed as associated with cytomegalovirus.

The cohort consisted of 670 or so healthy bone marrow donors. All cohort members were sampled while nominally healthy, although unrecorded immune exposures were likely present. The donor was CMV seropositive and belonged to the group of 250 to 350 seropositive cohort members. A peripheral blood sample was provided by each donor, and peripheral blood mononuclear cells were used for TCR beta sequencing. The Qiagen DNeasy Blood Extraction Kit was used to extract genomic DNA from the blood cell samples. Library preparation used the immunoSEQ multiplex PCR assay. For the multiplex PCR, a mixture combining 60 forward primers for TCR Vbeta segments and 13 reverse primers for TCR Jbeta segments was used. A multiplex PCR assay on genomic DNA amplified the CDR3 region of rearranged TCR beta genes. On the Illumina HiSeq System, the amplified TCR beta libraries were sequenced as 87-base-pair reads. The paper's data handling went like this. A later analysis tallied 80 million to 95 million unique TCR beta chains across the 666 repertoires, and roughly 11 million of those chains were shared by two or more donors. Raw reads were error-corrected and collapsed into unique sequences with a nearest-neighbor algorithm that merged closely related sequences to remove PCR and sequencing errors. V, D and J gene segments were assigned by aligning CDR3 sequences to IMGT reference sequences. For a sequence to be retained, a match of at least six nucleotides was required to both a V gene segment and a J gene segment. A rearrangement was called productive if the CDR3 had no stop codons and remained in frame with V and J, and every other rearrangement was called non-productive. Following IMGT convention, CDR3 was defined as the stretch from the second conserved V-encoded cysteine up to the conserved J-encoded phenylalanine. Sequences without an unambiguous match to a single V gene segment were excluded from the earlier analysis of a few hundred of the donors. In an earlier analysis of roughly 600 of the donors, a V segment was called functional when productive rearrangements were above 56.7%, and segregating when the standard deviation between donors exceeded 5%. To diagnose cytomegalovirus status from the catalog of TCR beta chain sequences, a statistical classification framework was built. A later analysis assigned V and J genes by comparing TCR nucleotide sequences with IMGT/GENE-DB human TR gene sequences. A later analysis assigned CDR3 sequences and most-parsimonious VDJ recombination scenarios with the TCRdist pipeline. In a later analysis, each TCR beta chain was defined by its CDR3 amino acid sequence together with its V-gene family, and reads without a unique V-gene family were excluded. As a way to deal with suspected cross-contamination and a sequencing artifact, a later analysis dropped over 550 nucleotide sequences that were highly shared and had low generation probability. In a later analysis, a clonal expansion index was calculated for each public chain from normalized within-repertoire ranks of inferred template counts. Generation probabilities in a later analysis came from a VDJ recombination model fitted to out-of-frame rearrangements, and those results were checked against IGoR. In a later analysis, TCR-TCR, TCR-HLA and TCR-CMV co-occurrence was scored with hypergeometric tests, and a repertoire-size bias correction was applied to TCR pairs. To estimate false discovery rates, a later analysis permuted the HLA or CMV assignments 20 times. In a later analysis, co-occurring TCRs were grouped using DBSCAN, and TCRdist sequence similarity was added for clustering within HLA-allele-positive subsets. Co-occurrence clustering excluded repertoires with fewer than 30,000 or more than 120,000 public chains, plus five with anomalous nucleotide sharing. Here the immuneACCESS table is served through TCRdb, limited to in-frame sequences with V and J called. Missing clones are a known gap in these copies; in checked studies unresolved V genes cover under half, and the rest lacks a known reason. D and trimming were read from the DNA, whereas the V and J calls and clone size are those reported in that table. This sample holds about 160,000 clones; about 80% were observed only once. The ten largest clonotypes hold approximately 0.89% of the sample.

Trimming takes 2 bases from V and 4 bases from J, and the germline ends sit 14 bases apart. In the germline V gene (reference sequence), CDR1 corresponds to GTSNPN and CDR2 to SVGIG. The CDR3 numbers 15 residues from cysteine through phenylalanine. The sequence is cut down to CDR3 DNA, 45 bases in frame from base 1. A note on this clone: Its antigen specificity is not known. Nothing much larger sits one base from this clone, and base qualities are not available.

The chain uses TRBV30 and TRBJ1-4; the D region possibly corresponds to TRBD1 (6 bases align). The sequence derives from a woman aged 45-59 years in good health and CMV-seropositive. What was sequenced was PBMCs. The CDR3 sequence is CAWSLTTGYNEKLFF. The DNA sequence reads TGTGCCTGGAGTCTTACGACAGGTTATAATGAAAAACTGTTTTTT.